A single sample gave rise to the 21 T cell receptor beta chains below, sequenced in a study of post-analysis software for immune sequencing data. Study observations and caveats: Elevated frequency relative to controls characterized four or five TRBV segments in patients, TRBV5-6, TRBV5-1 and TRBV20-1 among them.

The antigens these receptors bind are not known. Built from TCR beta cDNA, the libraries had unique molecular identifiers in them. One entry per CDR3 protein results from TCRdb running MiXCR on the PCR reads. The table records around 710,000 distinct CDR3 sequences, about 43% of them present only once. Sequencing was done on a sample of blood. The source of these receptors is a girl aged 10 to 17 with multiple sclerosis.

In its sample, this clonotype was seen a few times. V is TRBV7-3 and J is TRBJ1-2; D ambiguous. Germline CDR1 and CDR2: SGHTA and FQGTGA. The germline V and J ends were trimmed by 2 bases and 4 bases, with 20 bases remaining between them. The CDR3 runs 17 residues. The CDR3: CASSLSGLTASPYGYTF. In nucleotides, the CDR3 is TGTGCCAGCAGCTTATCGGGTTTAACAGCCAGCCCCTATGGCTACACCTTC. Full variable domain (rest looked up from reference TRBV7-3 and TRBJ1-2): GAGVSQTPSNKVTEKGKYVELRCDPISGHTALYWYRQSLGQGPEFLIYFQGTGAADDSGLPNDRFFAVRPEGSVSTLKIQRTERGDSAVYLCASSLSGLTASPYGYTFGSGTRLTVV.

This chain connects TRBV12-3 or TRBV12-4 to TRBJ2-7, with 7 nucleotides matching TRBD1. The V segment lost 2 bases and the J segment 3 bases; nucleotides outside the gene matches: 10. The CDR3 has 16 residues. The CDR3 region has the DNA TGTGCCAGCAGTTTATCCGGGACAGAAGCCAACTACGAGCAGTACTTC. Its translation is CASSLSGTEANYEQYF.

V usage is TRBV29-1 and J usage is TRBJ1-1, with 8 positions matching TRBD1. After removal of 4 bases from V and 3 bases from J, the junction contained 4 bases not matched to a gene. The germline V gene encodes CDR1 SQVTM and CDR2 ANQGSEA. The length of the CDR3 is 13 residues. DNA of the CDR3: TGCAGCGTTGGCCAGGGGGCAGACACTGAAGCTTTCTTT. This codes for CSVGQGADTEAFF.

This clonotype was found a few times. V is TRBV6-5 and J is TRBJ1-6, with D tentatively TRBD1 (6 bases). This CDR3 has 13 amino acids. Trimming removed 6 bases from V and 10 bases from J, with 13 bases in between. CDR1 is MNHEY, CDR2 SVGAGI, per germline. CDR3 residues: CASRSTGSSPLHF. In DNA form, the CDR3 reads TGTGCCAGCAGGTCGACAGGCAGCTCACCCCTCCACTTT.

The chain carries TRBV9 and TRBJ2-7; D is uncertain. CDR1 and CDR2 (germline): SGDLS, YYNGEE. This CDR3 contains 15 residues. Trimming removed 4 bases at V and 1 base at J, with 15 bases between. The CDR3 DNA sequence: TGTGCCAGCAGCCCCCCCGGCGGCACGTCCTACGAGCAGTACTTC. Translation: CASSPPGGTSYEQYF.

This clonotype showed up just a few times. The chain carries TRBV6-1 and TRBJ2-2; 7 positions match TRBD1. There are 17 residues in the CDR3. Looked up from germline, CDR1 is MNHNS and CDR2 is SASEGT. The trim removed 5 bases at V and 0 bases at J, leaving 9 bases unmatched. CDR3 DNA sequence: TGTGCCAGCAGTCCGTGGGCGACAGGGACGAACACCGGGGAGCTGTTTTTT. Its translation is CASSPWATGTNTGELFF.

J is TRBJ1-2 and V is TRBV29-1; a weak D match, TRBD1 (5 bases). From germline, CDR1 is SQVTM and CDR2 ANQGSEA. CDR3 length: 15 amino acids. V lost 0 bases and J 1 base, leaving 12 bases between the germline ends. CDR3 loop: CSVEDLSGDNYGYTF. In DNA form, the CDR3 reads TGCAGCGTTGAAGATCTGTCGGGGGATAACTATGGCTACACCTTC.

The chain carries TRBV28 and TRBJ2-7, with D tentatively TRBD2 (7 bases). The CDR3 runs 17 residues. Germline values: CDR1 MDHEN, CDR2 SYDVKM. V lost 2 bases and J lost 4, with 21 bases in between. The CDR3 spells CASSLLRGRARGYEQYF. The CDR3 coding sequence is TGTGCCAGCAGTTTACTAAGGGGGAGGGCCAGAGGGTACGAGCAGTACTTC.

The chain recombines TRBV20-1 with TRBJ2-4; D uncertain. This CDR3 region has 13 residues. The V end was cut by 6 bases, the J end by 0 bases, with 9 bases between. Germline-derived CDR1 and CDR2 are DFQATT and SNEGSKA (reference sequence). CDR3 residues: CSATTLAKNIQYF. In DNA form, the CDR3 reads TGCAGTGCCACGACCTTAGCCAAAAACATTCAGTACTTC.

The chain uses TRBV7-9 and TRBJ1-1, with D hard to call. The CDR3 has 12 amino acids. CDR1 SEHNR and CDR2 FQNEAQ come from the germline V gene (reference sequence). V lost 5 bases and J 9 bases, leaving 13 bases between the germline ends. CDR3 sequence (DNA): TGTGCCAGCAGCGTGACACGCGCTAAAGCTTTCTTT. Amino acid sequence: CASSVTRAKAFF.

The rearrangement uses TRBV6-5 and TRBJ1-1; 8 bases agree with TRBD1. This CDR3 is 12 amino acids long. Germline V gene data show CDR1 as MNHEY and CDR2 as SVGAGI. The V and J ends lost 9 bases and 4 bases, in that order; junction bases with no gene match: 4. CDR3 DNA sequence: TGTGCCAGGCGGACAGGGTCCACTGAAGCTTTCTTT. It translates to CARRTGSTEAFF.

This sequence joins TRBV20-1 and TRBJ2-3, with 10 bases that match TRBD2. V shed 5 bases and J 5 bases; nucleotides not matched to a gene: 13. Germline V gene sequence: CDR1 DFQATT, CDR2 SNEGSKA (reference sequence). This CDR3 has 16 residues. The CDR3 loop is CSADPSGGVNQDTQYF. The CDR3 DNA reads TGCAGTGCTGACCCGAGCGGGGGGGTGAACCAAGATACGCAGTATTTT.

There are a few counts of this clonotype. The chain links TRBV20-1 to TRBJ1-2, with a weak D call TRBD1 (5 bases). V was trimmed by 6 bases and J by 2 bases, leaving 19 bases between them. The CDR3 consists of 15 residues. Germline CDR1 is DFQATT and CDR2 is SNEGSKA (reference sequence). The CDR3 nucleotides read TGCAGTGCCAGGGCGGCGGGGAGAACAAACTATGGCTACACCTTC. Protein sequence: CSARAAGRTNYGYTF.

This clonotype was seen only a few times. The V gene is TRBV27, the J gene TRBJ2-5; a possible D gene is TRBD1 (5 bases). Germline V gene lookup returns CDR1 MNHEY and CDR2 SMNVEV (reference sequence). Between the trimmed V and J ends, which lost 5 bases and 2 bases, there was a span of 12 bases. The CDR3 runs 14 residues. Here the CDR3 reads CASSARRTQETQYF. The DNA of the CDR3 is TGTGCCAGCAGTGCCCGTCGGACACAAGAGACCCAGTACTTC.

V is TRBV5-5 and J is TRBJ1-1; D unresolved. Germline CDR1 is SGHKS and CDR2 is YYEKEE (reference sequence). V lost 6 bases to trimming and J lost 3 bases, with 21 bases between them. This CDR3 has 16 amino acids. The CDR3, as DNA: TGTGCCAGCACCCCGAGCCCTAATCAGCCCCACACTGAAGCTTTCTTT. Amino acid sequence: CASTPSPNQPHTEAFF.

The table lists this clonotype with a few counts. The chain uses TRBV7-3 and TRBJ2-1; 8 bases line up with TRBD2. This CDR3 contains 17 residues. The V segment lost 5 bases and the J segment 4 bases; nucleotides outside the gene matches: 13. Germline loops: CDR1 SGHTA, CDR2 FQGTGA. The CDR3 protein is CASSPQSPGLGYNEQFF. In nucleotides, the CDR3 is TGTGCCAGCAGCCCACAATCGCCGGGACTAGGGTACAATGAGCAGTTCTTC.

The chain recombines TRBV19 with TRBJ2-2; D perhaps matches TRBD2 (6 bases). V shed 8 bases and J shed 6 bases, with 16 bases lying between them. CDR1 is LNHDA, CDR2 SQIVND, per germline (reference sequence). The CDR3 spans 14 residues. This chain's CDR3 is CASAKGLLPGELFF. CDR3 bases: TGTGCCAGTGCAAAGGGACTGCTCCCCGGGGAGCTGTTTTTT.

This clonotype was detected only once. The chain employs TRBV7-9 and TRBJ2-7; 9 bases are shared with TRBD1. Germline assignment: CDR1 SEHNR and CDR2 FQNEAQ (reference sequence). The CDR3 consists of 15 residues. Losses at the gene ends were 5 bases for V and 3 bases for J; bases not matched to a gene: 8. CDR3 bases: TGTGCCAGCAGCGAAGGACAGGGGCGCTTCTACGAGCAGTACTTC. It yields the protein CASSEGQGRFYEQYF.

This clonotype was seen only a few times. J is TRBJ2-1 and V is TRBV4-2, with unresolved D. Looked up from germline, CDR1 is LGHNA and CDR2 is YNFKEQ. V lost 3 bases, J lost 3 bases, and 15 bases lay in between. The CDR3 is made up of 16 amino acids. The CDR3 DNA is TGTGCCAGCAGCCATTCCGGTCCGGCAAACTACAATGAGCAGTTCTTC. Its translation: CASSHSGPANYNEQFF.

This chain links TRBV5-1 with TRBJ1-1, with 9 bases that match TRBD1. In germline, CDR1 is SGHRS, CDR2 YFSETQ. Trimming at V came to 1 base and at J to 3 bases, leaving 7 bases not matched to a gene. The CDR3 extends over 16 amino acids. CDR3 region: CASSLRTGVKDTEAFF. DNA for the CDR3: TGCGCCAGCAGCTTGCGGACAGGGGTGAAGGACACTGAAGCTTTCTTT.

A few counts support this clonotype. The chain employs TRBV7-2 and TRBJ2-6; maybe TRBD2 (5 bases). V lost 1 base, J lost 2 bases, and 15 bases lay in between. This CDR3 has 18 residues. CDR1 and CDR2 from the germline V gene are SGHTA and FQGNSA. The DNA of the CDR3 is TGTGCCAGCAGCTTAGTTGCGGGCCGGGTCCCTGGGGCCAACGTCCTGACTTTC. Translated: CASSLVAGRVPGANVLTF. Looking up the rest from reference TRBV7-2 and TRBJ2-6 gives the full variable domain: GAGVSQSPSNKVTEKGKDVELRCDPISGHTALYWYRQSLGQGLEFLIYFQGNSAPDKSGLPSDRFSAERTGGSVSTLTIQRTQQEDSAVYLCASSLVAGRVPGANVLTFGAGSRLTVL.